This T cell receptor (beta chain) appears in the sequencing data of a study of response to subunit inactivated influenza vaccine. Findings and limits, study-wide: Authors suggested each seasonal flu vaccination may recruit only limited numbers of new T cells.

TCRdb processed the RT-PCR reads anew with MiXCR; each CDR3 protein has one entry. The sample consists of roughly 500,000 distinct CDR3 sequences, approximately 15% of them appearing once. To note about this clonotype: Its target is unknown.

Germline V gives CDR1 DFQATT, CDR2 SNEGSKA (reference sequence). V was clipped by 1 base and J by 3 bases, with 9 bases between them. The CDR3 runs 13 residues. The V and J genes are TRBV20-1 and TRBJ1-1, with D uncertain. Here the sequenced sample was CD4+ T cells sorted from PBMCs, taken less than 30 months after vaccination. The TCR comes from a man aged 45-69 years who received an inactivated influenza vaccine. The CDR3 region is CSARVNWDTEAFF. The CDR3 DNA reads TGCAGTGCTAGAGTTAACTGGGACACTGAAGCTTTCTTT.